The next 4 T cell receptor beta chains were all read from a single sample in a study of T cells expressing NK-cell markers. TCRdb re-called the 5' RACE reads; one entry per CDR3 protein, DNA not given. The specimen's table records a few hundred thousand distinct CDR3 sequences. Sequencing was carried out using blood T cells: a sorted CD56 or NKG2C T cell subset, CD4+ or CD8+ T cells, or bulk PBMC T cells (not recorded which). These receptor sequences come from a man aged 18-75 years in good health.

V is TRBV5-5 and J is TRBJ2-6; TCRdb's D call, TRBD1, is unchecked because there is no DNA. Germline loops: CDR1 SGHKS, CDR2 YYEKEE (reference sequence). This CDR3 contains 17 residues. CDR3 region: CASTTGTGSSGANVLTF.

V usage is TRBV7-2 and J usage is TRBJ2-3; the TRBD2 assignment by TCRdb is unverifiable without DNA. This CDR3 is 15 amino acids long. In germline, CDR1 is SGHTA, CDR2 FQGNSA. This CDR3 is CASSRLAGITDTQYF.

The chain joins TRBV5-5 to TRBJ2-3; the TRBD2 assignment by TCRdb is unverifiable without DNA. This CDR3 is 18 amino acids long. In germline, CDR1 is SGHKS, CDR2 YYEKEE (reference sequence). CDR3 amino acids: CASSFFGTSGDSTDTQYF.

The chain links TRBV15 to TRBJ2-5; the TRBD1 assignment by TCRdb is unverifiable without DNA. CDR1 is LNHNV and CDR2 is YYDKDF in the germline V gene (reference sequence). The CDR3 totals 15 residues. The CDR3 loop reads CATSRPGGGKETQYF.